This TCR beta chain appears in the sequencing data of a study of CD8 T cells in Susac syndrome. Random hexamers primed reverse transcription of about 0.5 to 1 ug RNA. TCRdb analysed the immunoSEQ multiplex PCR reads with MiXCR anew, one entry per CDR3 protein. The table shows about 180,000 distinct CDR3 sequences, with approximately 95% occurring only once. Sequencing input: CD8+ T cells from PBMCs. The clonotype comes from a human donor with multiple sclerosis.

CDR3 coding DNA: TGCAGTGCTAGAGATTTGGGGGGCCGATCTAAAAACATTCAGTACTTC. Protein: CSARDLGGRSKNIQYF. V is TRBV20-1 and J is TRBJ2-4, with D perhaps matching TRBD1 or TRBD2 (6 bases each). Trimming removed 0 bases at V and 4 bases at J, with 16 bases between. Germline V gives CDR1 DFQATT, CDR2 SNEGSKA (reference sequence). This CDR3 is built from 16 residues.